These 17 T cell receptor beta chains were sequenced from one sample in a study of graft-versus-host responses after intestinal transplantation. Measured with immunoSEQ multiplex PCR; TCRdb has only the in-frame clones, and not every one. The table records approximately 70,000 clones, 80% to 95% of them present only once. The sequencing used bone marrow, collected 700 to 850 days after intestinal transplantation. Receptors were obtained from a human patient who received an intestinal transplant, so some T cells may come from the graft donor.

V is TRBV19 and J is TRBJ1-2; possible D gene TRBD1, 6 bases. CDR3 length: 15 amino acids. Germline-derived CDR1 and CDR2 are LNHDA and SQIVND (reference sequence). Trimming stripped 4 bases from V and 8 bases from J, with 20 bases between. CDR3 nucleotide sequence: TGTGCCAGTAGTAGGGAACAGGGAACCTCTCGCGGCTACACCTTC. Residues: CASSREQGTSRGYTF.

This clone was seen only once. This rearrangement joins TRBV28 to TRBJ2-7; D might be TRBD2 (7 bases). The CDR3 contains 15 residues. Germline V lookup: CDR1 MDHEN, CDR2 SYDVKM. V dropped 7 bases and J dropped 0 bases, with 16 bases sitting between them. The CDR3 DNA reads as TGTGCCAGCACCCCGGCGGGGGACATCTCCTACGAGCAGTACTTC. Its translation is CASTPAGDISYEQYF.

V usage is TRBV28 and J usage is TRBJ1-2; 7 bases agree with TRBD1. Germline CDR1 is MDHEN and CDR2 is SYDVKM. V dropped 9 bases and J dropped 2; count of bases not matched to a gene: 6. The CDR3 is made up of 13 amino acids. In DNA, the CDR3 is TGTGCCAGTGAGCCGGGACAGAACTATGGCTACACCTTC. It specifies CASEPGQNYGYTF.

This clone has only one observation. V and J are TRBV4-1 and TRBJ1-2; 9 positions match TRBD1. CDR1 MGHRA and CDR2 YSYEKL come from the germline V gene. CDR3 size: 18 residues. V shed 1 base and J 3 bases; nucleotides not matched to a gene: 12. The CDR3, as DNA: TGCGCCAGCAGCCAAGTACAAACAGGGGGCTATTGGGACTATGGCTACACCTTC. This translates into CASSQVQTGGYWDYGYTF.

J is TRBJ2-7 and V is TRBV5-1; TRBD1 matches 9 bases. The V gene end was trimmed by 0 bases and the J gene end by 7 bases; junction bases not matched to a gene: 8. This CDR3 region has 15 residues. The germline V gene encodes CDR1 SGHRS and CDR2 YFSETQ. The CDR3 here is CASSLVVQGAREQYF. The CDR3 DNA reads TGCGCCAGCAGCTTGGTGGTACAGGGGGCTAGGGAGCAGTACTTC. The whole variable domain, filled in from reference TRBV5-1 and TRBJ2-7, reads KAGVTQTPRYLIKTRGQQVTLSCSPISGHRSVSWYQQTPGQGLQFLFEYFSETQRNKGNFPGRFSGRQFSNSRSEMNVSTLELGDSALYLCASSLVVQGAREQYFGPGTRLTVT.

In its sample, this clone was seen once. The chain links TRBV6-6 to TRBJ1-5; D gene ambiguous. The length of the CDR3 is 12 residues. From germline, CDR1 is MNHNY and CDR2 SVGAGI (reference sequence). With 7 bases removed from V and 4 bases from J, the gap between germline ends came to 8 bases. CDR3 sequence: CASTSGNQPQHF. In DNA form, the CDR3 reads TGTGCCAGCACATCCGGGAATCAGCCCCAGCATTTT.

The chain is built from TRBV2 and TRBJ1-5, with D hard to call. With 4 bases removed from V and 0 bases from J, the gap between germline ends came to 16 bases. Germline assignment: CDR1 SNHLY and CDR2 FYNNEI. This CDR3 region has 17 residues. Here the CDR3 reads CASSGTPGERSNQPQHF. CDR3 nucleotides: TGTGCCAGCAGTGGGACGCCTGGGGAGCGTAGCAATCAGCCCCAGCATTTT.

This sequence joins TRBV27 and TRBJ1-1; the D gene is possibly TRBD1 (6 bases). In germline, CDR1 is MNHEY, CDR2 SMNVEV (reference sequence). V dropped 3 bases and J dropped 2 bases, with 13 bases sitting between them. This CDR3 has 15 amino acids. CDR3 coding DNA: TGTGCCAGCAGTTTTCTACCAGGGGAAAACACTGAAGCTTTCTTT. Amino acid sequence: CASSFLPGENTEAFF.

J is TRBJ2-1 and V is TRBV5-6; D unresolved. This CDR3 has 15 amino acids. CDR1 is SGHDT, CDR2 YYEEEE, per germline. Trimming shortened V by 0 bases and J by 4 bases, and 11 bases separated the two germline ends. CDR3 protein: CASSLEWSLYNEQFF. CDR3 nucleotides: TGTGCCAGCAGCTTGGAATGGTCTTTGTACAATGAGCAGTTCTTC.

V is TRBV7-3 and J is TRBJ1-1; a possible D gene is TRBD1 (6 bases). The ends were cut back, 2 bases at V and 10 bases at J, with 14 bases in the middle. CDR1 is SGHTA and CDR2 is FQGTGA in the germline V gene. The CDR3 consists of 13 residues. CDR3: CASSLSVQGRAFF. Here the CDR3 DNA reads TGTGCCAGCAGCTTATCGGTACAGGGAAGAGCTTTCTTT.

The chain joins TRBV10-3 to TRBJ2-1; possibly TRBD1 for D (6 bases). The V gene's germline CDR1 is ENHRY and CDR2 SYGVKD. This CDR3 region has 15 residues. The V and J ends lost 1 base and 5 bases respectively, with 12 bases between them. This CDR3 is CAISELRDIDNEQFF. CDR3 in DNA: TGTGCCATCAGTGAGTTACGGGACATAGACAATGAGCAGTTCTTC.

The chain links TRBV28 to TRBJ2-7; D perhaps matches TRBD2 (5 bases). The length of the CDR3 is 14 residues. The germline gives CDR1 MDHEN, CDR2 SYDVKM. Trimming cost V 0 bases and J 2 bases, with 8 bases left between them. The CDR3 loop is CASSLWDFPYEQYF. The CDR3 nucleotides are TGTGCCAGCAGTTTATGGGACTTTCCCTACGAGCAGTACTTC.

This chain links TRBV6-5 with TRBJ1-4, with D uncertain. The CDR3 loop spans 15 amino acids. From germline, CDR1 is MNHEY and CDR2 SVGAGI. Trimming removed 0 bases at V and 8 bases at J, with 13 bases between. CDR3 region: CASSYSGVAGEKLFF. The CDR3 nucleotides read TGTGCCAGCAGTTACTCGGGAGTGGCGGGAGAAAAACTGTTTTTT.

The CDR3 nucleotides are TGTGCCAGCAGCTGGGACATCTCCTACGAGCAGTACTTC. It specifies CASSWDISYEQYF. This chain uses TRBV5-5 with TRBJ2-7; the D gene is possibly TRBD1 (6 bases). The CDR3 spans 13 residues. Germline V gene lookup returns CDR1 SGHKS and CDR2 YYEKEE (reference sequence). The V gene lost 3 bases and the J gene lost 0 bases, with 7 bases spanning the gap.

The V call is TRBV11-1, the J call TRBJ2-7; TRBD2 matches at 12 bases. The germline V gene encodes CDR1 SGHAT and CDR2 FQDESV (reference sequence). With 5 bases clipped from V and 1 base from J, the junction kept 3 bases outside the gene matches. The CDR3 consists of 15 residues. The CDR3 reads CASSRGLAGSYEQYF. The CDR3 nucleotides are TGTGCCAGCAGCCGCGGACTAGCGGGATCCTACGAGCAGTACTTC. The complete variable domain, with remaining parts taken from reference TRBV11-1 and TRBJ2-7, reads EAEVAQSPRYKITEKSQAVAFWCDPISGHATLYWYRQILGQGPELLVQFQDESVVDDSQLPKDRFSAERLKGVDSTLKIQPAELGDSAMYLCASSRGLAGSYEQYFGPGTRLTVT.

This chain connects TRBV6-5 to TRBJ1-1; the D is unclear. The CDR3 runs 13 residues. CDR1 MNHEY and CDR2 SVGAGI come from the germline V gene. V lost 3 bases, J lost 8 bases, and 13 bases lay in between. CDR3 residues: CASSYYGTVEAFF. CDR3 bases: TGTGCCAGCAGTTATTACGGTACTGTCGAAGCTTTCTTT.

The chain recombines TRBV6-1 with TRBJ2-1; unclear D gene. Germline V gene lookup returns CDR1 MNHNS and CDR2 SASEGT. The CDR3 length is 19 residues. V lost 1 base and J lost 4, with 23 bases in between. The CDR3 DNA sequence: TGTGCCAGCAGTGAAGAAGGCCACCTATTAACTCCGCCATACAATGAGCAGTTCTTC. Translated: CASSEEGHLLTPPYNEQFF.